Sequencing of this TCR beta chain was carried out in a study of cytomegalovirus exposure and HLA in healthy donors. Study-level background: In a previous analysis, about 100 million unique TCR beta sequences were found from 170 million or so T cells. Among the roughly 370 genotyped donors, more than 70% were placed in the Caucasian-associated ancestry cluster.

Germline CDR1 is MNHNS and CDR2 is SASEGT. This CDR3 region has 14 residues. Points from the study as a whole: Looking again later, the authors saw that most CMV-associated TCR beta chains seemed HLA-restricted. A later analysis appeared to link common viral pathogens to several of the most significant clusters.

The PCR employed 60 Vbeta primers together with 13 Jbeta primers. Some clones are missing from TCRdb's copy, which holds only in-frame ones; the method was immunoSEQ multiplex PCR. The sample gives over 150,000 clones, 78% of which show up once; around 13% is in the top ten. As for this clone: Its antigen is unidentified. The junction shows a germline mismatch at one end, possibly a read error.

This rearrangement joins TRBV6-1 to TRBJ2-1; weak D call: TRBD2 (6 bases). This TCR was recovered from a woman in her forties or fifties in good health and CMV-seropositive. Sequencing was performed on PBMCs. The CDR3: CASREGGAYNEQFF. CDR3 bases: TGTGCCAGCAGGGAAGGCGGGGCATACAATGAGCAGTTCTTC.